The clone carrying this T cell receptor beta chain was detected once. The antigen is not known. The primer mix had 60 Vbeta and 13 Jbeta primers. Original processing methods: The count from a later analysis was about 80 million unique TCR beta chains, some 10 million of them shared. Sequenced by immunoSEQ multiplex PCR; TCRdb stores in-frame clones only, minus some. V and J calls and clone size are given by that table; D and trimming were obtained from the DNA. This table has 90,000 to 150,000 clones, around 63% appearing once. The sample is drawn from a study of cytomegalovirus exposure and HLA in healthy donors. About the study: An early release of data contained approximately 85 million unique TCRs, which came from HLA-typed donors.

Study results and limitations: Researchers counted over 150 TCR beta chains as cytomegalovirus-associated. In a later analysis, across HLA loci, associated TCR counts were highest for DRB1, lowest for HLA-C.

The germline V gene has CDR1 SGHTA and CDR2 FQGNSA. The CDR3 extends over 13 amino acids. The V end was cut by 4 bases, the J end by 6 bases, with 12 bases between. This TCR derives from a man aged 40-50 years in good health and CMV-seropositive. Sequencing was carried out using PBMCs. The rearrangement links TRBV7-2 to TRBJ1-1; weak D call: TRBD1 (5 bases). CDR3 in DNA: TGTGCCAGCAGCTCAGACAGAAGGGCTGAAGCTTTCTTT. Residues: CASSSDRRAEAFF.